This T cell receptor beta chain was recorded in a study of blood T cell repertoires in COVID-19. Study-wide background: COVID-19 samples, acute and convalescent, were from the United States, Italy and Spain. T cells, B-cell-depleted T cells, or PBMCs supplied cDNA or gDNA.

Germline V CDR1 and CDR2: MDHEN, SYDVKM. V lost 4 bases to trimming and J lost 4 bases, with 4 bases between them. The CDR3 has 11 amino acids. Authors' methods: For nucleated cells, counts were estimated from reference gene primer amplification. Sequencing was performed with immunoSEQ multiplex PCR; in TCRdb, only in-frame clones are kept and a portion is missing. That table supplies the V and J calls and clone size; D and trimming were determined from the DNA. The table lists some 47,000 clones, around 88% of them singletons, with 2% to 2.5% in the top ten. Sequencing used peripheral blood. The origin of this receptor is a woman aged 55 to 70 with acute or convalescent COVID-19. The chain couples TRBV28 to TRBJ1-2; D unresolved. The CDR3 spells CASSSFYGYTF. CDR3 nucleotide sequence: TGTGCCAGCAGTTCATTCTATGGCTACACCTTC.